This T cell receptor beta chain stems from a study of technical replicates of blood from a handful of donors. This CDR3 spans 13 amino acids. The V end lost 3 bases, the J end lost 14 bases, and 17 bases lay between the germline ends. Germline CDR1 is LNHDA and CDR2 is SQIVND (reference sequence). The protocol was immunoSEQ multiplex PCR, while the TCRdb copy is restricted to in-frame clones and leaves out a portion. The profile covers roughly 79,000 clones, with 90% to 95% appearing a single time and 0.35% to 0.4% taken by the ten largest. This receptor was taken from a human donor in good health. Some clones in this sample may be carry-over from other donors' samples. The sample comprised T cells isolated from PBMCs. The chain has TRBV19 and TRBJ2-1; D perhaps matches TRBD1 (5 bases). The CDR3 is CASSMGYGKGEFF. The CDR3 region has the DNA TGTGCCAGTAGTATGGGTTATGGCAAAGGGGAGTTCTTC.